This T cell receptor beta chain was observed in a study of human thymus T cells. Broader study findings: Across thymic and blood repertoires, the usage of V and J genes appeared to be biased.

This CDR3 comprises 17 residues. Germline V CDR1 and CDR2: SGHTA, FQGTGA. Germline trimming cut 1 base from V and 8 bases from J; bases unmatched to any gene: 12. An approximately 0.5-1 mL peripheral blood aliquot was taken intraoperatively from four of eight donors. Genomic DNA was extracted from every available blood leukocyte. With respect to this clone: Its matching antigen is unknown.

Assay: immunoSEQ multiplex PCR; the TCRdb copy retains only in-frame clones and omits some. Of 35,000 to 45,000 clones listed, approximately 95% are singletons. The sequencing input was blood. The chain joins TRBV7-3 to TRBJ2-1; 9 bases agree with TRBD2. The clonotype comes from a boy under two years old with a congenital heart defect but otherwise immunologically healthy. This chain's CDR3 is CASSLSGGGAAFDEQFF. The DNA for the CDR3 is TGTGCCAGCAGCTTAAGTGGCGGGGGGGCCGCATTCGATGAGCAGTTCTTC.